This T cell receptor beta chain was sequenced during a study of blood T cell repertoires in COVID-19. The CDR3 spans 18 residues. CDR1 and CDR2 (germline): MGHRA, YSYEKL. V lost 2 bases, J lost 2 bases, and 19 bases lay in between. Repertoires were generated with immunoSEQ multiplex PCR, while TCRdb's copy carries only in-frame clones and drops some. The table has roughly 400,000 clones, roughly nine tenths seen once. This chain uses TRBV4-1 with TRBJ1-5, with D possibly being TRBD1 (6 bases). The receptor's source is a man aged 25-45 years who had recovered from COVID-19. Input material: PBMCs or T cells enriched from blood (not recorded which). The CDR3 is CASSQWGDGTTRNQPQHF. CDR3 nucleotides: TGCGCCAGCAGCCAATGGGGAGACGGGACAACCCGCAATCAGCCCCAGCATTTT.